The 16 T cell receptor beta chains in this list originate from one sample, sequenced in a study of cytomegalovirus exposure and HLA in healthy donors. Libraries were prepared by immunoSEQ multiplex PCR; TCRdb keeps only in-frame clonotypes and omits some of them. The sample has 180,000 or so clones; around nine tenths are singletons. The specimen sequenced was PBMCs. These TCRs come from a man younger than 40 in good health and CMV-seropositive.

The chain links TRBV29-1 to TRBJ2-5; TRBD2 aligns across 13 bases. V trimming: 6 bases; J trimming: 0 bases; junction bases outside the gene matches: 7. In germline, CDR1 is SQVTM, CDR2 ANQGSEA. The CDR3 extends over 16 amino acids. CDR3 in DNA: TGCAGCGTCGAACTAGCGGGGGGGCTCTACCAAGAGACCCAGTACTTC. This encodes CSVELAGGLYQETQYF.

The CDR3 here is CASSSGSMGLVSYEQYF. CDR3 sequence (DNA): TGTGCCAGCAGCTCCGGATCGATGGGGCTAGTCTCTTACGAGCAGTACTTC. The chain carries TRBV11-1 and TRBJ2-7; possible D gene TRBD1, 5 bases. Germline-derived CDR1 and CDR2 are SGHAT and FQDESV (reference sequence). This CDR3 contains 17 residues. Deletions cut 4 bases from V and 4 bases from J, with 23 bases between.

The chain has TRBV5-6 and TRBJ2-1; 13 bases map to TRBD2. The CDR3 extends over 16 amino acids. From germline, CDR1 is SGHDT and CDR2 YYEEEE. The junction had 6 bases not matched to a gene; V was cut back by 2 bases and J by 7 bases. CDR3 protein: CASSLLAGGPSNEQFF. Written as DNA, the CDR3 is TGTGCCAGCAGCTTACTAGCGGGAGGGCCGAGTAATGAGCAGTTCTTC.

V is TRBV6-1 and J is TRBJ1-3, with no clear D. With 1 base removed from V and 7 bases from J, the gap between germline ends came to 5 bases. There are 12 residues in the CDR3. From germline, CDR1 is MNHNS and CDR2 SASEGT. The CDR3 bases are TGTGCCAGCAGTGAAGGCACGAACACCATATATTTT. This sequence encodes CASSEGTNTIYF.

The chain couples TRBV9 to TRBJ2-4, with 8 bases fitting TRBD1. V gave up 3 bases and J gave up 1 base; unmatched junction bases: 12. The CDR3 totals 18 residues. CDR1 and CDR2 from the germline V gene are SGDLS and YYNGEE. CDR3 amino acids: CASSAGLGTGGAKNIQYF. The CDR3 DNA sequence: TGTGCCAGCAGCGCCGGTCTCGGAACAGGGGGTGCCAAAAACATTCAGTACTTC.

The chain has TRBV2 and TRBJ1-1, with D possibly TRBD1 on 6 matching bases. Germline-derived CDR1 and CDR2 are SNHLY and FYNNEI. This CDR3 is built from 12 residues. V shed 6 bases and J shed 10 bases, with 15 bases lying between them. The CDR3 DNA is TGTGCCAGCAGAGCCAACAGGGAAGGAGCTTTCTTT. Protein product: CASRANREGAFF. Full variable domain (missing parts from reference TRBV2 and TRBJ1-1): EPEVTQTPSHQVTQMGQEVILRCVPISNHLYFYWYRQILGQKVEFLVSFYNNEISEKSEIFDDQFSVERPDGSNFTLKIRSTKLEDSAMYFCASRANREGAFFGQGTRLTVV.

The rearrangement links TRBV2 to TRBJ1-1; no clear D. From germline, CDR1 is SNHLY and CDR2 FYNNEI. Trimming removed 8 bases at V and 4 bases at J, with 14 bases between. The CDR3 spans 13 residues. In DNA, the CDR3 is TGTGCCAGCGGCGAAGCCGACGGCACTGAAGCTTTCTTT. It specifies CASGEADGTEAFF.

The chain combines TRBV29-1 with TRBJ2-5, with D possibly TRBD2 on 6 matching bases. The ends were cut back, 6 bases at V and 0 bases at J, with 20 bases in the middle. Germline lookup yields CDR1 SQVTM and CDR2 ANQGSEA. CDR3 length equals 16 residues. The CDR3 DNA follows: TGCAGCGTCTCCCCTAGGAGGGGTGACGACCAAGAGACCCAGTACTTC. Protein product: CSVSPRRGDDQETQYF.

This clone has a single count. This CDR3 is CASSLAWTGSGRADTQYF. The CDR3 region has the DNA TGCGCCAGCAGCTTGGCCTGGACGGGGAGCGGGAGAGCAGATACGCAGTATTTT. This chain connects TRBV5-1 to TRBJ2-3; TRBD2 aligns across 8 bases. The CDR3 has 18 residues. J lost 4 bases, V lost 0 bases, and 13 bases had no gene match. CDR1 is SGHRS and CDR2 is YFSETQ in the germline V gene.

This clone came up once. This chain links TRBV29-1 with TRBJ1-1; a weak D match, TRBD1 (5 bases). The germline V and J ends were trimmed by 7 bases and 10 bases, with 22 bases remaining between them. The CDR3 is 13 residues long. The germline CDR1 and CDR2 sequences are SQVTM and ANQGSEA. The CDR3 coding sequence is TGCAGCGCCACCCAACTAGTACCGGGGCGAGCTTTCTTT. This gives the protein CSATQLVPGRAFF.

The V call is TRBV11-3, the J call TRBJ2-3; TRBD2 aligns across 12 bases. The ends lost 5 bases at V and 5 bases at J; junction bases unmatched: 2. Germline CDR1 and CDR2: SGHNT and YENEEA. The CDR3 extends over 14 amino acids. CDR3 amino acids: CASSKGLAGDTQYF. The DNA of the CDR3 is TGTGCCAGCAGCAAGGGACTAGCGGGAGATACGCAGTATTTT.

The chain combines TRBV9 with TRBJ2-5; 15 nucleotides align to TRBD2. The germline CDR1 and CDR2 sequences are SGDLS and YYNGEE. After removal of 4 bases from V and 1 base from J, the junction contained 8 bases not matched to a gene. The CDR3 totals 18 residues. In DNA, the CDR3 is TGTGCCAGCAGCTCTGGACTAGCGGGAGGGCCCACCCAAGAGACCCAGTACTTC. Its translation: CASSSGLAGGPTQETQYF.

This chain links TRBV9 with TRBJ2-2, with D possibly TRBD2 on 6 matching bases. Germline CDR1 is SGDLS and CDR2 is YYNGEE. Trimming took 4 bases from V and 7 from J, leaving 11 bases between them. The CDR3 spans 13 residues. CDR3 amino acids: CASSPAGIGELFF. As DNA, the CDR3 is TGTGCCAGCAGCCCGGCGGGGATCGGGGAGCTGTTTTTT.

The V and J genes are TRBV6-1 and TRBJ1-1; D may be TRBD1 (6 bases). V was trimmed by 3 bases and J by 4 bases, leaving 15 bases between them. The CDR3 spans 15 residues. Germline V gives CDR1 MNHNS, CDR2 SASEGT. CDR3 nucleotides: TGTGCCAGCAGTGAGAGGGGGGTCCTCGGCACTGAAGCTTTCTTT. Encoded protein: CASSERGVLGTEAFF.

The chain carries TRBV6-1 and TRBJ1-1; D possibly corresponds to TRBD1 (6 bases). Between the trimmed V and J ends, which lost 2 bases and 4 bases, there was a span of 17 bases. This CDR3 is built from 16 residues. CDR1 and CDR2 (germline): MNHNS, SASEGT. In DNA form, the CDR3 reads TGTGCCAGCAGTGAACAGGGGCCACCACTGGGCACTGAAGCTTTCTTT. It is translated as CASSEQGPPLGTEAFF.

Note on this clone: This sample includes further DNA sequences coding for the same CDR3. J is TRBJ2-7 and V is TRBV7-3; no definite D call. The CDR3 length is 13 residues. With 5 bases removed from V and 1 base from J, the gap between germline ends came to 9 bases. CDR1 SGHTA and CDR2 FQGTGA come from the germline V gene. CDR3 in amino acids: CASSLSPSYEQYF. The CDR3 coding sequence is TGTGCCAGCAGCCTTTCCCCTTCCTACGAGCAGTACTTC.